A selection of T cell receptor beta chains follows, all from one sample in a study of T-cell reconstitution after alpha-beta-depleted transplantation in children. Each CDR3 protein gets one entry after TCRdb re-called the PCR reads with MiXCR. This table holds some 300,000 distinct CDR3 sequences, 9.5% to 13% found once. The sample here was PBMCs, taken before TCRalphabeta/CD19-depleted stem cell transplant. These TCRs come from a boy younger than two with acute myeloid leukemia, due to receive a stem cell transplant. The CDR3 runs from the conserved cysteine through the conserved F or W. The D gene is left open where the match is weak. Expanded clones are given a class, and other clones once, few, many or no size at all.

J gene: TRBJ2-7; V gene: TRBV20-1; D gene: -; clone size: -; CDR3 DNA: TGCAGTGCTAGTTATCAGGGATCCTACGAGCAGTACTTC; CDR3 protein: CSASYQGSYEQYF
J gene: TRBJ2-1; V gene: TRBV25-1; D gene: TRBD2; clone size: many; CDR3 DNA: TGTGCCAGCATGTCGGGACTAGCGGGATTTGGGGGGTCCTACAATGAGCAGTTCTTC; CDR3 protein: CASMSGLAGFGGSYNEQFF
J gene: TRBJ2-3; V gene: TRBV12-3/TRBV12-4; D gene: -; clone size: many; CDR3 DNA: TGTGCCAGCAGTCCCTCCCACTCCACAGATACGCAGTATTTT; CDR3 protein: CASSPSHSTDTQYF
J gene: TRBJ2-7; V gene: TRBV20-1; D gene: TRBD2; clone size: -; CDR3 DNA: TGCAGTGCTAGGTTCGGCGGGGGGGCGTACGAGCAGTACTTC; CDR3 protein: CSARFGGGAYEQYF
J gene: TRBJ1-3; V gene: TRBV12-3/TRBV12-4; D gene: TRBD1; clone size: many; CDR3 DNA: TGTGCCAGCAGTTTAACCGGACAGGGAGGACCTGGAAACACCATATATTTT; CDR3 protein: CASSLTGQGGPGNTIYF
J gene: TRBJ2-5; V gene: TRBV6-2/TRBV6-3; D gene: -; clone size: many; CDR3 DNA: TGTGCCAGCAGCCATGACCGGACAGCGGGAGAGACCCAGTACTTC; CDR3 protein: CASSHDRTAGETQYF
J gene: TRBJ1-3; V gene: TRBV28; D gene: -; clone size: many; CDR3 DNA: TGTGCCAGCAGTTTAACAGGGAGGTCCTCTGGAAACACCATATATTTT; CDR3 protein: CASSLTGRSSGNTIYF
J gene: TRBJ2-7; V gene: TRBV4-1; D gene: -; clone size: few; CDR3 DNA: TGCGCCAGCAGCCACCAACCGGGGTACGAGCAGTACTTC; CDR3 protein: CASSHQPGYEQYF
J gene: TRBJ2-7; V gene: TRBV13; D gene: -; clone size: few; CDR3 DNA: TGTGCCAGCAGCCCTCCCACAGGGCTCCCCGCCGAGCAGTACTTC; CDR3 protein: CASSPPTGLPAEQYF
J gene: TRBJ2-7; V gene: TRBV7-2; D gene: -; clone size: -; CDR3 DNA: TGTGCCAGCAGCCCATCGCCAGGATCCTACGAGCAGTACTTC; CDR3 protein: CASSPSPGSYEQYF
J gene: TRBJ2-3; V gene: TRBV7-3; D gene: TRBD2; clone size: many; CDR3 DNA: TGTGCCAGCAGCTCCGCGGGGGGGAGCACAGATACGCAGTATTTT; CDR3 protein: CASSSAGGSTDTQYF
J gene: TRBJ2-7; V gene: TRBV9; D gene: -; clone size: many; CDR3 DNA: TGTGCCAGCAGCCGAGATGGGAGTCGTCGATACGAGCAGTACTTC; CDR3 protein: CASSRDGSRRYEQYF
J gene: TRBJ2-1; V gene: TRBV5-1; D gene: TRBD2; clone size: many; CDR3 DNA: TGCGCCAGCAGCTTCGGGGGGACTAGCCCCTACAATGAGCAGTTCTTC; CDR3 protein: CASSFGGTSPYNEQFF
J gene: TRBJ1-3; V gene: TRBV5-1; D gene: -; clone size: many; CDR3 DNA: TGCGCCAGCAGCTTGGCACTCACAGGGACTGGAAACACCATATATTTT; CDR3 protein: CASSLALTGTGNTIYF
J gene: TRBJ2-1; V gene: TRBV29-1; D gene: -; clone size: many; CDR3 DNA: TGCAGCGTTGACCAAACAGGTCCTGGATACAATGAGCAGTTCTTC; CDR3 protein: CSVDQTGPGYNEQFF
J gene: TRBJ2-7; V gene: TRBV5-1; D gene: -; clone size: few; CDR3 DNA: TGCGCCAGCAGTGGTGGGAGCCTCTCCTACGAGCAGTACTTC; CDR3 protein: CASSGGSLSYEQYF
J gene: TRBJ1-3; V gene: TRBV6-5; D gene: TRBD1; clone size: many; CDR3 DNA: TGTGCCAGCAGTTTGAACAGGGGAGGAACTGGAAACACCATATATTTT; CDR3 protein: CASSLNRGGTGNTIYF
J gene: TRBJ2-2; V gene: TRBV6-2/TRBV6-3; D gene: TRBD2; clone size: many; CDR3 DNA: TGTGCCAGCAGTGGACTAGCTGGTACCGGGGAGCTGTTTTTT; CDR3 protein: CASSGLAGTGELFF
J gene: TRBJ2-7; V gene: TRBV5-4; D gene: -; clone size: many; CDR3 DNA: TGTGCCAGCAGCTTGGTTTGGCAGGGGAGCTCCTACGAGCAGTACTTC; CDR3 protein: CASSLVWQGSSYEQYF
J gene: TRBJ2-1; V gene: TRBV28; D gene: -; clone size: many; CDR3 DNA: TGTGCCAGCAGTTTCCCGTCTCGAGCAGAGAGCTCCTACAATGAGCAGTTCTTC; CDR3 protein: CASSFPSRAESSYNEQFF
J gene: TRBJ2-1; V gene: TRBV7-3; D gene: -; clone size: few; CDR3 DNA: TGTGCCAGCAGCCCTTCACTAACGAACAATGAGCAGTTCTTC; CDR3 protein: CASSPSLTNNEQFF
J gene: TRBJ1-5; V gene: TRBV11-2; D gene: -; clone size: many; CDR3 DNA: TGTGCCAGCACCCTCAACAGGACACCTAATAGCAATCAGCCCCAGCATTTT; CDR3 protein: CASTLNRTPNSNQPQHF
J gene: TRBJ2-3; V gene: TRBV20-1; D gene: -; clone size: few; CDR3 DNA: TGCAGTGCTAGTTGGGGTTGGGGCACAGATACGCAGTATTTT; CDR3 protein: CSASWGWGTDTQYF
J gene: TRBJ2-2; V gene: TRBV10-3; D gene: -; clone size: many; CDR3 DNA: TGTGCCATCAGTGAGTCGATTTACCGCCCCGGGGAGCTGTTTTTT; CDR3 protein: CAISESIYRPGELFF
J gene: TRBJ2-7; V gene: TRBV6-5; D gene: -; clone size: few; CDR3 DNA: TGTGCCAGCAGTTACTCCCTGTTCTCCTACGAGCAGTACTTC; CDR3 protein: CASSYSLFSYEQYF
J gene: TRBJ1-5; V gene: TRBV5-1; D gene: -; clone size: few; CDR3 DNA: TGCGCCAGCAGCTTGTTCGGGGGAAGCAATCAGCCCCAGCATTTT; CDR3 protein: CASSLFGGSNQPQHF
J gene: TRBJ2-3; V gene: TRBV3-1; D gene: TRBD2; clone size: -; CDR3 DNA: TGTGCCAGCAGTTTAAATGCGGGAGGGCCAGATACGCAGTATTTT; CDR3 protein: CASSLNAGGPDTQYF
J gene: TRBJ2-2; V gene: TRBV5-1; D gene: TRBD2; clone size: few; CDR3 DNA: TGCGCCAGCGGGGCTAGCGGGAGCACTCGTCCCGGGGAGCTGTTTTTT; CDR3 protein: CASGASGSTRPGELFF
J gene: TRBJ2-2; V gene: TRBV9; D gene: TRBD1; clone size: -; CDR3 DNA: TGTGCCAGCAGCCCGACAGGACAGGGTCCCGGGGAGCTGTTTTTT; CDR3 protein: CASSPTGQGPGELFF
J gene: TRBJ2-2; V gene: TRBV20-1; D gene: -; clone size: many; CDR3 DNA: TGCAGTGCTTGCAGCCTGACCGGGGAGCTGTTTTTT; CDR3 protein: CSACSLTGELFF
J gene: TRBJ2-3; V gene: TRBV11-1; D gene: -; clone size: many; CDR3 DNA: TGTGCCAGCAGCCTCCCGGGACTCCCTAGCACAGGGGGCACAGATACGCAGTATTTT; CDR3 protein: CASSLPGLPSTGGTDTQYF
J gene: TRBJ2-1; V gene: TRBV4-2; D gene: TRBD2; clone size: many; CDR3 DNA: TGTGCCAGCAGCCCCCCGGCACTAGCGGGCTACAATGAGCAGTTCTTC; CDR3 protein: CASSPPALAGYNEQFF
J gene: TRBJ2-3; V gene: TRBV7-9; D gene: TRBD2; clone size: many; CDR3 DNA: TGTGCCAGCAGCACCCCTAGCGGGACTAGCACAGATACGCAGTATTTT; CDR3 protein: CASSTPSGTSTDTQYF
J gene: TRBJ2-2; V gene: TRBV15; D gene: -; clone size: -; CDR3 DNA: TGTGCCACCAGCAGAGATTACCCGGGACGGGACACCGGGGAGCTGTTTTTT; CDR3 protein: CATSRDYPGRDTGELFF
J gene: TRBJ2-6; V gene: TRBV5-1; D gene: TRBD1; clone size: -; CDR3 DNA: TGCGCCAGCAGCTTACGACAGGGAACTGGGGCCAACGTCCTGACTTTC; CDR3 protein: CASSLRQGTGANVLTF
J gene: TRBJ2-3; V gene: TRBV7-2; D gene: TRBD2; clone size: few; CDR3 DNA: TGTGCCAGCAGCTTCCCTGGACTAGCGGACGCTAATACGCAGTATTTT; CDR3 protein: CASSFPGLADANTQYF
J gene: TRBJ1-3; V gene: TRBV5-1; D gene: -; clone size: many; CDR3 DNA: TGCGCCAGCAGCCCATACAACTCTGGAAACACCATATATTTT; CDR3 protein: CASSPYNSGNTIYF
J gene: TRBJ2-7; V gene: TRBV11-2; D gene: TRBD1; clone size: -; CDR3 DNA: TGTGCCAGCAGCTTAGACCCCTCTAGGGGGGACAGGGACTACGAGCAGTACTTC; CDR3 protein: CASSLDPSRGDRDYEQYF
J gene: TRBJ2-2; V gene: TRBV28; D gene: -; clone size: many; CDR3 DNA: TGTGCCAGCAGGGAGAACACCGGGGAGCTGTTTTTT; CDR3 protein: CASRENTGELFF
J gene: TRBJ2-7; V gene: TRBV11-3; D gene: TRBD1; clone size: many; CDR3 DNA: TGTGCCAGCCGGGACAGGGGCTCCTACGAGCAGTACTTC; CDR3 protein: CASRDRGSYEQYF
J gene: TRBJ2-1; V gene: TRBV27; D gene: -; clone size: many; CDR3 DNA: TGTGCCAGCAGTTTATCGGGCTATCGCTCCTACAATGAGCAGTTCTTC; CDR3 protein: CASSLSGYRSYNEQFF
J gene: TRBJ1-6; V gene: TRBV28; D gene: TRBD1; clone size: few; CDR3 DNA: TGTGCCAGCAGACCTCCGGGACAGGGCCTCAATAATTCACCCCTCCACTTT; CDR3 protein: CASRPPGQGLNNSPLHF
J gene: TRBJ1-1; V gene: TRBV12-3/TRBV12-4; D gene: -; clone size: few; CDR3 DNA: TGTGCCAGCAGTTGGACGTATGGCACTGAAGCTTTCTTT; CDR3 protein: CASSWTYGTEAFF
J gene: TRBJ2-7; V gene: TRBV28; D gene: -; clone size: many; CDR3 DNA: TGTGCCAGCAGTTCCCCGGGCGGTCCTACCTACGAGCAGTACTTC; CDR3 protein: CASSSPGGPTYEQYF
J gene: TRBJ1-1; V gene: TRBV10-3; D gene: TRBD1; clone size: -; CDR3 DNA: TGTGCCATCGCCCCTACTGGACAGGAGAACACTGAAGCTTTCTTT; CDR3 protein: CAIAPTGQENTEAFF
J gene: TRBJ2-2; V gene: TRBV20-1; D gene: -; clone size: few; CDR3 DNA: TGCAGTGCCGAGACATGGGCGGGGCGACTTACCGGGGAGCTGTTTTTT; CDR3 protein: CSAETWAGRLTGELFF
J gene: TRBJ1-1; V gene: TRBV3-1; D gene: -; clone size: many; CDR3 DNA: TGTGCCAGCAGCCAAGCCTCGACAGGGAACACTGAAGCTTTCTTT; CDR3 protein: CASSQASTGNTEAFF
J gene: TRBJ2-1; V gene: TRBV11-1; D gene: TRBD1; clone size: many; CDR3 DNA: TGTGCCAGCAGCTTAGGGACAGGGGTCTACTGGGGAGGTGACAATGAGCAGTTCTTC; CDR3 protein: CASSLGTGVYWGGDNEQFF
J gene: TRBJ2-7; V gene: TRBV3-1; D gene: TRBD2; clone size: many; CDR3 DNA: TGTGCCAGCAGCCGCGGACTAGCGGGAGTCAACGAGCAGTACTTC; CDR3 protein: CASSRGLAGVNEQYF
J gene: TRBJ1-3; V gene: TRBV12-3/TRBV12-4; D gene: -; clone size: -; CDR3 DNA: TGTGCCAGCAGCCACGTACGAGTCTGGGACACCATATATTTT; CDR3 protein: CASSHVRVWDTIYF
J gene: TRBJ2-3; V gene: TRBV5-1; D gene: TRBD2; clone size: many; CDR3 DNA: TGCGCCAGCAGCCTTCAGACTAGCGGGGGGCTCACAGATACGCAGTATTTT; CDR3 protein: CASSLQTSGGLTDTQYF
J gene: TRBJ2-2; V gene: TRBV28; D gene: TRBD1; clone size: many; CDR3 DNA: TGTGCCAGCACTTGGACTTGGACAGGGGACACCGGGGAGCTGTTTTTT; CDR3 protein: CASTWTWTGDTGELFF